The clone carrying this TCR beta chain has more than one count but fewer than ten. Its antigen is unidentified. The junction departs from germline at one end; a sequencing error may be responsible. The data were obtained in a study of T cell repertoires in cytomegalovirus infection. Points from the study as a whole: There were carriers of CMV plus the relevant HLA, and cumulative public TCR beta family frequency identified them.

TCRdb used MiXCR to reprocess the reads, holding one entry per CDR3 protein. Among 300,000 to 400,000 distinct CDR3 sequences listed, 9% to 9.5% were seen once. The receptor comes from a human donor in good health (CMV status not recorded). Some clones in this sample may be carry-over from other donors' samples. The sequenced material came from PBMCs.

The CDR3 coding sequence is TGTGCCATCAGTGAGTACAGGCCAAGCACGGATACGCAGTATTTT. Amino acid sequence: CAISEYRPSTDTQYF. The chain links TRBV10-3 to TRBJ2-3, with D perhaps TRBD1 (5 bases). This CDR3 region has 15 residues. Germline V gene sequence: CDR1 ENHRY, CDR2 SYGVKD.